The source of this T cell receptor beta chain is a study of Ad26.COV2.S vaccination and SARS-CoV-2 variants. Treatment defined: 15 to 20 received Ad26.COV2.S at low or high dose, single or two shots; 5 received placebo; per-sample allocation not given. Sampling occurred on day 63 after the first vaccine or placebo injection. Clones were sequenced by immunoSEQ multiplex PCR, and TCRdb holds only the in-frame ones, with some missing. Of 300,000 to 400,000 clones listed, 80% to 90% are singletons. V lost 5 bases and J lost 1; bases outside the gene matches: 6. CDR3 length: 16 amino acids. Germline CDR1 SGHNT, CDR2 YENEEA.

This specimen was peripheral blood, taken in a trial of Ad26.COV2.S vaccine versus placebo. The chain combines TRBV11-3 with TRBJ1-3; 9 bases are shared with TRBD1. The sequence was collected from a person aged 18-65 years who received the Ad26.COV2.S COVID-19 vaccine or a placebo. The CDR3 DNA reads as TGTGCCAGCAGCCGCCGGGACAGGGTGTCTGGAAACACCATATATTTT. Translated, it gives CASSRRDRVSGNTIYF.